This T cell receptor beta chain is drawn from a study of human T cells and chemical hapten exposure. At the level of the study: Donors were sensitized with 2% DPC on the upper inner arm. Findings of the study overall: Expanded TCRs produced significantly more large CDR3 similarity clusters than controls did.

The CDR3 is 14 residues long. Germline CDR1 reads MNHEY; CDR2 reads SVGAGI. The germline V and J ends were trimmed by 8 bases and 1 base, with 14 bases remaining between them. Specified time point: pre-sensitization, week 0. As to treatment: therapeutic diphenylcyclopropenone sensitization with weekly scalp DPC. Each donor was an alopecia patient between 18 and 70 years of age who qualified for DPC. On this clonotype: Its antigen remains unknown.

MiXCR, run by TCRdb on the RACE reads, gives a single entry per CDR3 protein. Altogether some 360,000 distinct CDR3 sequences are present, approximately 5.1% being singletons, with the ten largest covering 2.6%. This specimen was whole blood, taken in connection with sensitization to the hapten diphenylcyclopropenone (DPC). The V gene is TRBV6-5, the J gene TRBJ1-1; D call uncertain. This sequence was found in a woman between 50 and 59 years old with alopecia areata. Some clones in this sample may be carry-over from other donors' samples. Here the CDR3 reads CASRSELRNTEAFF. CDR3 coding DNA: TGTGCCAGCCGATCTGAGTTACGGAACACTGAAGCTTTCTTT.